Described below is a single T cell receptor beta chain sequence and its context. Its specificity is not known. These data belong to a study of blood T cells in healthy people across ages. The CDR3 is 16 residues long. V lost 6 bases to trimming and J lost 2 bases; unmatched junction nucleotides: 9. Germline CDR1 SEHNR, CDR2 FQNEAQ (reference sequence). Study-wide results and limits: Unknown CMV status may confound age-related changes in expanded clones.

Sample-barcoded 5' priming and a J-beta primer mix drove a second PCR of about 6 to 12 cycles. TCRdb itself ran the 5' RACE reads through MiXCR, one entry per CDR3 protein. This sample carries 1.2 million to 1.5 million distinct CDR3 sequences, approximately 63% of them seen once, and the ten largest clones take under 8.5%. Peripheral blood samples of roughly 9.8 milliliters were drawn from each donor. Material: blood. The receptor was isolated from a man between 18 and 35 years old in good health. The chain has TRBV7-9 and TRBJ2-1, with 8 bases lining up with TRBD1. This CDR3 reads CASRRGTGQTYNEQFF. CDR3 DNA: TGTGCCAGCAGACGAGGGACAGGACAGACCTACAATGAGCAGTTCTTC.